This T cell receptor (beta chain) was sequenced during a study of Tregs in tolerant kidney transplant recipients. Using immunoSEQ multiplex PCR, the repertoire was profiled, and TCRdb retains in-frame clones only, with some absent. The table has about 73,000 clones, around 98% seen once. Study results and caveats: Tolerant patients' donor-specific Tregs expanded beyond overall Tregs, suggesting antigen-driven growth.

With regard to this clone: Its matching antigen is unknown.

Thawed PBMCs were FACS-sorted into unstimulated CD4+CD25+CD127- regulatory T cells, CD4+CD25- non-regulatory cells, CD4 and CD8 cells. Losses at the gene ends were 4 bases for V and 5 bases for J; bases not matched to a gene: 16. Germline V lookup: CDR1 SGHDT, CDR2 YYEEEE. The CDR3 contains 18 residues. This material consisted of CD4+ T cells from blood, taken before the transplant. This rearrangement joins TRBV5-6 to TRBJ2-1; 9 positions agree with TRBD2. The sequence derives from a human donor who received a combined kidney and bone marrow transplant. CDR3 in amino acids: CASSDRLAGRYRDNEQFF. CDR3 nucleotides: TGTGCCAGCAGCGATCGTCTAGCGGGGCGCTATAGGGACAATGAGCAGTTCTTC.